The entry that follows covers one T cell receptor (beta chain) sequence. No antigen is known for it. TCRdb keeps only in-frame clones here, not all; method: immunoSEQ multiplex PCR. This sample carries about 140,000 clones, roughly 81% of them seen once, and the ten largest clones take roughly 1.4%. CDR3 length: 14 amino acids. V lost 3 bases to trimming and J lost 5 bases, with 13 bases between them. Looked up from germline, CDR1 is SGDLS and CDR2 is YYNGEE. The sample is drawn from a study of cytomegalovirus exposure and HLA in healthy donors. For the study at large: The approximately 120 validation repertoires were reported in a later analysis to have been generated on the same platform as the approximately 700 first-cohort repertoires.

Study-level results: TCR beta chains numbering under 200 were designated cytomegalovirus-associated. Within the approximately 110 validation repertoires, first-cohort TCR clusters tended to co-occur, according to a later analysis.

The sequenced sample was PBMCs. This TCR was recovered from a woman aged 25 to 39 in good health and CMV-seronegative. The chain has TRBV9 and TRBJ2-3, with unresolved D. CDR3 sequence: CASSGSLVRDTQYF. The CDR3 DNA reads as TGTGCCAGCAGCGGCTCTCTAGTGCGAGATACGCAGTATTTT.